This TCR beta chain derives from a study of OX40 agonist ivuxolimab in advanced cancers. Using immunoSEQ multiplex PCR, the repertoire was profiled, and TCRdb retains in-frame clones only, with some absent. This sample has fewer than 20,000 clones, with 84% found just once. Germline lookup yields CDR1 MNHNY and CDR2 SVGAGI (reference sequence). V was pared by 2 bases and J by 5 bases, with 7 bases of the junction left unmatched. The CDR3 contains 15 residues. The input for sequencing was CD4+ or CD8+ T cells sorted from blood, taken in a trial of the OX40 agonist ivuxolimab. This chain uses TRBV6-6 with TRBJ1-2, with 8 nucleotides matching TRBD1. The clonotype originates from an adult with an advanced solid tumor such as melanoma, head and neck, liver or kidney cancer. CDR3 bases: TGTGCCAGCAGTTACGCAATAGGGACAGGATATGGCTACACCTTC. Encoded protein: CASSYAIGTGYGYTF.